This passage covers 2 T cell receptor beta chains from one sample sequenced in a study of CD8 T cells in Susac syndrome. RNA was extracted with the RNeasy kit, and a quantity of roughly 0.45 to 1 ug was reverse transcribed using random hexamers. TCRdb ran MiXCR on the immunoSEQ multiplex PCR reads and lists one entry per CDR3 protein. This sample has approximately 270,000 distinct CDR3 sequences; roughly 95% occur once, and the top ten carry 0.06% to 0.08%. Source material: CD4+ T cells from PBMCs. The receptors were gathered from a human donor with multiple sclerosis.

The CDR3 loop reads CASSERQSYEQYF. The CDR3 nucleotides read TGTGCCAGCAGTGAACGGCAGAGTTACGAGCAGTACTTC. The chain is built from TRBV2 and TRBJ2-7; no clear D. Trimming pared 2 bases from V and 4 bases from J, leaving 9 bases between. The germline CDR1 and CDR2 sequences are SNHLY and FYNNEI. There are 13 residues in the CDR3.

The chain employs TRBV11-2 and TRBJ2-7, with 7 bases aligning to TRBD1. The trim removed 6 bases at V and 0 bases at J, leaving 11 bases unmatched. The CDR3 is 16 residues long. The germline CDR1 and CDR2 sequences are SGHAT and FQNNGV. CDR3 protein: CASSLTQGLSSYEQYF. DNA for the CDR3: TGTGCCAGCAGTTTGACACAGGGGCTTAGCTCCTACGAGCAGTACTTC.